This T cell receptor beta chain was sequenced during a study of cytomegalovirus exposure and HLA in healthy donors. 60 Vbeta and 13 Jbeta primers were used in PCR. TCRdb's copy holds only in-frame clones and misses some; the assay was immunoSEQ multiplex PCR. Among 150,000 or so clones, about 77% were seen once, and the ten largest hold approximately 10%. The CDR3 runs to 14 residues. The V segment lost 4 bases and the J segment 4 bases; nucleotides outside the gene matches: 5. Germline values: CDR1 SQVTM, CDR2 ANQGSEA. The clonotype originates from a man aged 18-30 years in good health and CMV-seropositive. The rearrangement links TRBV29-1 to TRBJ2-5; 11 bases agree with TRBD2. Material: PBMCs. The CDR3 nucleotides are TGCAGCGTTGTACTAGCGGGAGCTCTAGAGACCCAGTACTTC. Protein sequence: CSVVLAGALETQYF.